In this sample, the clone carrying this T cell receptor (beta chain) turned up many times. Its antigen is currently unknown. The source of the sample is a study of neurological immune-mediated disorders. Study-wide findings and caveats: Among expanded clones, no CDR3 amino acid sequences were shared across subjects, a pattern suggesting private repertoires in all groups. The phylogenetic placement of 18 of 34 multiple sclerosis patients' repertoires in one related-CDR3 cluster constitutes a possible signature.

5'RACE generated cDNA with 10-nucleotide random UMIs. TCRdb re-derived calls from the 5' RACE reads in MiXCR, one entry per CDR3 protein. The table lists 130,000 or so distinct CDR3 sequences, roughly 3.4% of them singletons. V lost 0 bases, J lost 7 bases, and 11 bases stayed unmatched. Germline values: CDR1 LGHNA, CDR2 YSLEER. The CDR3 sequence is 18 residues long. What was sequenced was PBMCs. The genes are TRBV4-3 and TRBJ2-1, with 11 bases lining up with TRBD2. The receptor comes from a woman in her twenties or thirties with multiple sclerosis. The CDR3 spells CASSQDPLAGGLANEQFF. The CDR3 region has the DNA TGCGCCAGCAGCCAAGACCCCTTAGCGGGAGGGTTAGCGAATGAGCAGTTCTTC.